This T cell receptor beta chain was identified in a study of blood T cell repertoires in COVID-19. Study background: PBMCs, B-cell-depleted T cells, or T cells provided the cDNA or gDNA that made up the material.

Assay: immunoSEQ multiplex PCR; the TCRdb copy retains only in-frame clones and omits some. The sample has about 340,000 clones, around 83% seen once. Germline V gives CDR1 KGHSH, CDR2 LQKENI. The germline V and J ends were trimmed by 1 base and 5 bases, with 12 bases remaining between them. This CDR3 comprises 16 residues. The chain employs TRBV18 and TRBJ1-6; a weak D match, TRBD1 (6 bases). Material for sequencing was peripheral blood. This TCR was sampled from a man younger than 45 with active or convalescent COVID-19. CDR3 region: CASSPRAAGDNSPLHF. In nucleotides, the CDR3 is TGTGCCAGCTCACCACGTGCGGCAGGGGATAATTCACCCCTCCACTTT.